These 21 T cell receptor beta chains were all obtained from the same sample, sequenced in a study of cytomegalovirus exposure and HLA in healthy donors. Profiled with immunoSEQ multiplex PCR; TCRdb holds only in-frame clones, not every one. Counted here are 170,000 or so clones, 84% occurring once; the ten biggest clones make up approximately 3%. Sample: PBMCs. All receptors come from a woman aged 18-29 years in good health and CMV-seropositive.

This clone was seen a handful of times. The chain couples TRBV5-8 to TRBJ2-7, with a tentative D call TRBD1 (5 bases). Per the germline V gene, CDR1 is SGHTS and CDR2 is YDEGEE. The CDR3 sequence is 14 residues long. V lost 0 bases and J 6 bases, leaving 13 bases between the germline ends. CDR3 DNA: TGTGCCAGCAGCTTGGAGCAGGGTGAGGCCGAGCAGTACTTC. It specifies CASSLEQGEAEQYF. The variable domain in full, completed from reference TRBV5-8 and TRBJ2-7, reads EAGVTQSPTHLIKTRGQQATLRCSPISGHTSVYWYQQALGLGLQFLLWYDEGEERNRGNFPPRFSGRQFPNYSSELNVNALELEDSALYLCASSLEQGEAEQYFGPGTRLTVT.

This chain connects TRBV2 to TRBJ1-2; no reliable D call. Germline V gene sequence: CDR1 SNHLY, CDR2 FYNNEI. V lost 1 base, J lost 4 bases, and 7 bases lay in between. This CDR3 is 13 amino acids long. The CDR3 spells CASSEGHAYGYTF. The DNA of the CDR3 is TGTGCCAGCAGTGAAGGGCACGCCTATGGCTACACCTTC.

This sequence joins TRBV7-2 and TRBJ2-1, with 8 nucleotides matching TRBD1. V trimming: 1 base; J trimming: 7 bases; junction bases outside the gene matches: 6. CDR1 and CDR2 from the germline V gene are SGHTA and FQGNSA. The length of the CDR3 is 15 residues. The CDR3 nucleotides are TGTGCCAGCAGCTTAGGGGACAGGTTTTCTAATGAGCAGTTCTTC. Protein sequence: CASSLGDRFSNEQFF.

This chain links TRBV29-1 with TRBJ2-3; D possibly corresponds to TRBD1 (6 bases). Per germline, CDR1 SQVTM and CDR2 ANQGSEA. This CDR3 contains 15 residues. The V end lost 3 bases, the J end lost 1 base, and 14 bases lay between the germline ends. CDR3 region: CSVEPTGTGTDTQYF. CDR3 nucleotides: TGCAGCGTTGAGCCCACAGGGACCGGCACAGATACGCAGTATTTT.

Remarks on this clone: The same CDR3 also results from other DNA sequences found in this sample. V gene TRBV20-1 combines with J gene TRBJ1-1; D is undetermined. This CDR3 is 11 amino acids long. Between the trimmed V and J ends, which lost 6 bases and 1 base, there was a span of 6 bases. Germline V CDR1 and CDR2: DFQATT, SNEGSKA (reference sequence). CDR3 DNA: TGCAGTGCCCGACAGAACACTGAAGCTTTCTTT. This gives the protein CSARQNTEAFF.

The rearrangement links TRBV5-4 to TRBJ2-6; D is unclear. This CDR3 is built from 13 residues. The V end was cut by 7 bases, the J end by 1 base, with 6 bases between. CDR1 and CDR2 (germline): SGHNT, YYREEE (reference sequence). CDR3 in amino acids: CASEESGANVLTF. The CDR3 DNA reads as TGTGCCAGCGAGGAATCTGGGGCCAACGTCCTGACTTTC. The full variable domain, its missing parts supplied by reference TRBV5-4 and TRBJ2-6, is ETGVTQSPTHLIKTRGQQVTLRCSSQSGHNTVSWYQQALGQGPQFIFQYYREEENGRGNFPPRFSGLQFPNYSSELNVNALELDDSALYLCASEESGANVLTFGAGSRLTVL.

The chain carries TRBV5-8 and TRBJ1-5; 10 positions agree with TRBD1. The CDR3 is 16 amino acids. Germline CDR1 is SGHTS and CDR2 is YDEGEE. The V segment lost 0 bases and the J segment 4 bases; nucleotides outside the gene matches: 4. The CDR3, as DNA: TGTGCCAGCAGCTTGGCCTTGGGACAGGGGAATCAGCCCCAGCATTTT. Its translation: CASSLALGQGNQPQHF.

The chain uses TRBV9 and TRBJ2-5; 9 nucleotides agree with TRBD1. Germline CDR1 SGDLS, CDR2 YYNGEE. Losses at the gene ends were 0 bases for V and 5 bases for J; bases not matched to a gene: 2. The CDR3 is 14 amino acids. CDR3 in amino acids: CASSVAGTGETQYF. CDR3 DNA: TGTGCCAGCAGCGTAGCTGGGACAGGGGAGACCCAGTACTTC.

V and J are TRBV27 and TRBJ2-5, with TRBD1 identical over 10 bases. The CDR3 length is 14 residues. Germline lookup yields CDR1 MNHEY and CDR2 SMNVEV (reference sequence). V was pared by 4 bases and J by 4 bases, with 3 bases of the junction left unmatched. The DNA for the CDR3 is TGTGCCAGCAGTTACGGACAGGGGGTAGAGACCCAGTACTTC. As protein: CASSYGQGVETQYF.

The chain carries TRBV7-8 and TRBJ2-7, with 8 bases that match TRBD2. V gave up 5 bases and J gave up 1 base; unmatched junction bases: 7. The germline V gene has CDR1 SGHVS and CDR2 FQNEAQ. The CDR3 consists of 15 residues. The DNA of the CDR3 is TGTGCCAGCAGCCCGGGGGGGGGACCATCCTACGAGCAGTACTTC. This gives the protein CASSPGGGPSYEQYF. Looking up the rest from reference TRBV7-8 and TRBJ2-7 gives the full variable domain: GAGVSQSPRYKVAKRGQDVALRCDPISGHVSLFWYQQALGQGPEFLTYFQNEAQLDKSGLPSDRFFAERPEGSVSTLKIQRTQQEDSAVYLCASSPGGGPSYEQYFGPGTRLTVT.

This chain links TRBV4-1 with TRBJ1-1; a weak D match, TRBD1 (6 bases). The CDR3 extends over 16 amino acids. Germline V gene sequence: CDR1 MGHRA, CDR2 YSYEKL. V lost 1 base and J 2 bases, leaving 14 bases between the germline ends. CDR3 bases: TGCGCCAGCAGCCAAGTTCCGGGACACCAAAACACTGAAGCTTTCTTT. Translated, it gives CASSQVPGHQNTEAFF.

V gene TRBV18 combines with J gene TRBJ1-5; D is unresolved. This CDR3 region has 14 residues. The ends were cut back, 3 bases at V and 0 bases at J, with 6 bases in the middle. The germline V gene has CDR1 KGHSH and CDR2 LQKENI. DNA for the CDR3: TGTGCCAGCTCACCTCAAAATAGCAATCAGCCCCAGCATTTT. Translation gives CASSPQNSNQPQHF.

This clone was seen only a few times. DNA for the CDR3: TGTGCCAGCAGTGACTTCCGGGACAGTACCTACGAGCAGTACTTC. Residues: CASSDFRDSTYEQYF. The V and J genes are TRBV6-1 and TRBJ2-7; 7 nucleotides align to TRBD1. V shed 3 bases, J shed 2 bases, and the junction held 7 bases outside the gene matches. CDR3 length: 15 amino acids. Per germline, CDR1 MNHNS and CDR2 SASEGT.

This rearrangement joins TRBV20-1 to TRBJ2-3; D is possibly TRBD1 (5 bases). Trimming shortened V by 4 bases and J by 9 bases, and 11 bases separated the two germline ends. The CDR3 runs 11 residues. The germline CDR1 and CDR2 sequences are DFQATT and SNEGSKA (reference sequence). The CDR3: CSATGQGTQYF. The CDR3 DNA follows: TGCAGTGCTACAGGGCAAGGCACGCAGTATTTT.

The rearrangement links TRBV6-5 to TRBJ1-3; D uncertain. Deletions cut 2 bases from V and 0 bases from J, with 11 bases between. CDR1 and CDR2 from the germline V gene are MNHEY and SVGAGI. This CDR3 spans 16 amino acids. CDR3: CASSYDGPSSGNTIYF. CDR3 nucleotides: TGTGCCAGCAGTTACGATGGGCCGAGCTCTGGAAACACCATATATTTT.

The chain joins TRBV4-2 to TRBJ2-1; possibly TRBD2 for D (5 bases). CDR1 and CDR2 (germline): LGHNA, YNFKEQ. The CDR3 has 13 residues. The V end lost 5 bases, the J end lost 3 bases, and 8 bases lay between the germline ends. The CDR3 DNA is TGTGCCAGCAGCTCACGGGACTACAATGAGCAGTTCTTC. It specifies CASSSRDYNEQFF.

The V gene is TRBV4-1, the J gene TRBJ2-2, with a tentative D call TRBD1 (6 bases). The V gene's germline CDR1 is MGHRA and CDR2 YSYEKL. The V end lost 1 base, the J end lost 2 bases, and 8 bases lay between the germline ends. This CDR3 spans 15 amino acids. The CDR3 DNA sequence: TGCGCCAGCAGCCAAGGGACAGTTAACACCGGGGAGCTGTTTTTT. Protein sequence: CASSQGTVNTGELFF.

The V call is TRBV19, the J call TRBJ2-7; perhaps TRBD2 as D (5 bases). The CDR3 runs to 14 residues. V was cut by 4 bases and J by 5 bases, with 15 bases left in between. Per germline, CDR1 LNHDA and CDR2 SQIVND (reference sequence). CDR3 region: CASSSGSLSHEQYF. Here the CDR3 DNA reads TGTGCCAGTAGTAGCGGGTCTCTCTCTCACGAGCAGTACTTC.

The chain uses TRBV7-9 and TRBJ1-1; D is perhaps TRBD1 (6 bases). V shed 1 base and J shed 6 bases, with 15 bases lying between them. Germline V gives CDR1 SEHNR, CDR2 FQNEAQ (reference sequence). The CDR3 is 15 amino acids. CDR3 sequence reads: CASSLGQTGWPEAFF. CDR3 DNA: TGTGCCAGCAGCTTAGGGCAAACAGGGTGGCCTGAAGCTTTCTTT.

This chain joins TRBV4-2 and TRBJ2-2; TRBD2 matches at 8 bases. Per germline, CDR1 LGHNA and CDR2 YNFKEQ. The CDR3 is 20 amino acids. With V trimmed by 4 bases and J by 0 bases, 16 bases remained unmatched. CDR3 in DNA: TGTGCCAGCAGCCCTCCCGGGGGAAAGCGGGGGACTACGAACACCGGGGAGCTGTTTTTT. This translates into CASSPPGGKRGTTNTGELFF.

The chain's CDR3 is CATSSLAGVRDKNIQYF. CDR3 nucleotides: TGTGCCACCTCTTCGCTAGCGGGGGTAAGGGACAAAAACATTCAGTACTTC. The V and J genes are TRBV27 and TRBJ2-4; 10 bases are shared with TRBD2. Germline V gene sequence: CDR1 MNHEY, CDR2 SMNVEV (reference sequence). After removal of 10 bases from V and 3 bases from J, the junction contained 15 bases not matched to a gene. The CDR3 has 17 residues.